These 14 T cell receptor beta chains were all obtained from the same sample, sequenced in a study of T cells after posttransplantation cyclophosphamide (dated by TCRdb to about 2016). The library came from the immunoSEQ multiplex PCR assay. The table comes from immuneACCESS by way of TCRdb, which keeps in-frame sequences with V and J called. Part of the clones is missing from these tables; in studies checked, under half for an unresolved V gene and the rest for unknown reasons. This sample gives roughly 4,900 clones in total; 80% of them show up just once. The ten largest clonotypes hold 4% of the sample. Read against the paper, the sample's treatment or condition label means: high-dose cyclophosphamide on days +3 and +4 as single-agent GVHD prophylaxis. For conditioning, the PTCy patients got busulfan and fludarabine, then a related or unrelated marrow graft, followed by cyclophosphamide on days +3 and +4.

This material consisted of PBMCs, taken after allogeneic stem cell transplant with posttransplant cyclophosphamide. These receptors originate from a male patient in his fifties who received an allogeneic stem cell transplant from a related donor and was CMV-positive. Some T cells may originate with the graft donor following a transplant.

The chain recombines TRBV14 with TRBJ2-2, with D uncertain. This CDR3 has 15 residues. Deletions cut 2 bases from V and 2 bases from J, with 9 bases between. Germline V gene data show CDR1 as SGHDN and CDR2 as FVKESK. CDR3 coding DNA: TGTGCCAGCAGCCAAAGTGGTACAAACACCGGGGAGCTGTTTTTT. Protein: CASSQSGTNTGELFF.

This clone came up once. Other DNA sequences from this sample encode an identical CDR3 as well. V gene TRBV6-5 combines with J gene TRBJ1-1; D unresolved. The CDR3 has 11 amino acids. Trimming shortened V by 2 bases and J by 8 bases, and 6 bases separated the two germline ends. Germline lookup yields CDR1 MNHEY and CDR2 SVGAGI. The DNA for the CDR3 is TGTGCCAGCAGTTACGGGAGGGAAGCTTTCTTT. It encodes CASSYGREAFF.

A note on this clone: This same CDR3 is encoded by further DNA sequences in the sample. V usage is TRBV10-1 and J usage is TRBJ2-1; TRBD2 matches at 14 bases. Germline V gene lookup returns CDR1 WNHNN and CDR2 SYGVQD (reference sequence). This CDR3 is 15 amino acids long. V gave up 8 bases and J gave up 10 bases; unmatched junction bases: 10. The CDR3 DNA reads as TGCGCCAGCGGGCCGGGACTAGCGGGAGAGGACGAGCAGTTCTTC. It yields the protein CASGPGLAGEDEQFF.

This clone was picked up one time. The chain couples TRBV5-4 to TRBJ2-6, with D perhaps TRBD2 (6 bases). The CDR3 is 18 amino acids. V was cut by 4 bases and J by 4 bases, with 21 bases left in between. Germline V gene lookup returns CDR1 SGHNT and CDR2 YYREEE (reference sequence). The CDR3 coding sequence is TGTGCCAGCAGCCACGCCAGTAATCGGGGGAGCGGGGCCAACGTCCTGACTTTC. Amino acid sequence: CASSHASNRGSGANVLTF.

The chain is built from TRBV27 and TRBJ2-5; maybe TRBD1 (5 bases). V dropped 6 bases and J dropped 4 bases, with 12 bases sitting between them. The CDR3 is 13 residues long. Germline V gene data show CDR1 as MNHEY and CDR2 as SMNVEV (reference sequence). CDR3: CASSLVGPETQYF. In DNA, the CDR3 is TGTGCCAGCAGCTTGGTGGGGCCAGAGACCCAGTACTTC.

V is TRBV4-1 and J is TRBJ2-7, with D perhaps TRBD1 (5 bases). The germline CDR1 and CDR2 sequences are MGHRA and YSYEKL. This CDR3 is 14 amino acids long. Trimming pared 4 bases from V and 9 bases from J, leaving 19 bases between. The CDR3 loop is CASSLTDNALGQYF. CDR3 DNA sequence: TGCGCCAGCAGCCTGACAGACAATGCCTTAGGGCAGTACTTC.

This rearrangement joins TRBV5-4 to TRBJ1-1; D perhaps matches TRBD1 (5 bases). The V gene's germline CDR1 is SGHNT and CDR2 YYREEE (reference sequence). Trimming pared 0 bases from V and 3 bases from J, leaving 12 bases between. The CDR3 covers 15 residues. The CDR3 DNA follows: TGTGCCAGCAGCTTGGGGGGGGAGAGATACACTGAAGCTTTCTTT. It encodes CASSLGGERYTEAFF.

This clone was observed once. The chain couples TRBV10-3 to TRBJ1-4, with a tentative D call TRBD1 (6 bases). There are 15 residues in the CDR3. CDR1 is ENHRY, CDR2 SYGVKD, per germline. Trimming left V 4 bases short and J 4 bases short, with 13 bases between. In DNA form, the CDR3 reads TGTGCCATCAGTGTCGCCAGGGGTGATAATGAAAAACTGTTTTTT. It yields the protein CAISVARGDNEKLFF.

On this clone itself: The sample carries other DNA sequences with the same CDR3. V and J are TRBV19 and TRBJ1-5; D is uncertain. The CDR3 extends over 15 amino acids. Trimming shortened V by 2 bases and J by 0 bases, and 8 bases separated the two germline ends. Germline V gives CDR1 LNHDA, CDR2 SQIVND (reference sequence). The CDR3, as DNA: TGTGCCAGTAGTATACCCGGGGATAGCAATCAGCCCCAGCATTTT. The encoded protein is CASSIPGDSNQPQHF.

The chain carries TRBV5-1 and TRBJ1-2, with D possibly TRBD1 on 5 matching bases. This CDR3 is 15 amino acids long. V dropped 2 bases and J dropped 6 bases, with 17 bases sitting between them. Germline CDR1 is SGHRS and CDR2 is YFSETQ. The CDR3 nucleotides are TGCGCCAGCAGCTTCGTGGGGGGACGACAAGATGGCTACACCTTC. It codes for CASSFVGGRQDGYTF.

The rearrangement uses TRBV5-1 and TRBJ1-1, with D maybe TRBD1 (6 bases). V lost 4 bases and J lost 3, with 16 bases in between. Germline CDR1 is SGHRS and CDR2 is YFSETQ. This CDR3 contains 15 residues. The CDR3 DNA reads TGCGCCAGCAGCGTGCCACTAGGGGGACACACTGAAGCTTTCTTT. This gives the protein CASSVPLGGHTEAFF.

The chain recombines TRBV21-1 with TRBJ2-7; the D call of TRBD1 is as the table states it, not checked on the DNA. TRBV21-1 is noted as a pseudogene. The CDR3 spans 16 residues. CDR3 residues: CASKQRSGQGAREQYF. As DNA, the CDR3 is TGTGCCAGCAAGCAACGATCAGGACAGGGGGCACGCGAGCAGTACTTC.

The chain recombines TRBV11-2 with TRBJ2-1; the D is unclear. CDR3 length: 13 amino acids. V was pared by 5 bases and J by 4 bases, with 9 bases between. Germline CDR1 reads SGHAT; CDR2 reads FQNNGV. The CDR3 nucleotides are TGTGCCAGCAGCCCTGTCTTGTACAATGAGCAGTTCTTC. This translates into CASSPVLYNEQFF.

The CDR3 sequence is CASSALSAPGSYEQYF. CDR3 sequence (DNA): TGTGCCAGTAGTGCCCTTAGCGCGCCTGGGTCCTACGAGCAGTACTTC. J is TRBJ2-7 and V is TRBV19; tentatively, D is TRBD2 (5 bases). CDR3 length: 16 residues. The V and J ends lost 5 bases and 1 base respectively, with 18 bases between them. The germline V gene encodes CDR1 LNHDA and CDR2 SQIVND (reference sequence).